This T cell receptor (beta chain) was observed in a study of blood T cell repertoires in COVID-19. For the study at large: COVID-19 samples collected from the United States, Italy and Spain covered acute and convalescent phases. PBMCs, B-cell-depleted T cells, or T cells provided the cDNA or gDNA that made up the material.

The CDR3 is 13 residues long. Germline CDR1 reads WNHNN; CDR2 reads SYGVQD (reference sequence). Trimming cost V 5 bases and J 8 bases, with 12 bases left between them. Per the authors' pipeline: Amplification from reference gene primers served as the basis for estimated nucleated cell counts. Some clones are missing from TCRdb's copy, which holds only in-frame ones; the method was immunoSEQ multiplex PCR. V, J and clone size derive from that table, while D and trimming were established from the DNA sequence. The sample lists 250,000 to 300,000 clones, about 91% occurring once. This clone was seen more than once but under ten times.

What was sequenced was peripheral blood. The source of this sequence is a woman between 40 and 50 years old who had recovered from COVID-19. The chain links TRBV10-1 to TRBJ1-4, with D uncertain. In DNA form, the CDR3 reads TGCGCCAGCAGTAGAGAGGGTCGAGAAAAACTGTTTTTT. Translating it yields CASSREGREKLFF.